This T cell receptor (beta chain) was found in a study of cytomegalovirus exposure and HLA in healthy donors. Findings of the study overall: V- and J-gene trimming in TCR beta was tied to a missense DCLRE1C variant by an analysis performed later. Some TCR beta chains (roughly 150 of them) were listed as cytomegalovirus-associated.

The donors gave bone marrow, and they were healthy. Turning to this clone: Its cognate antigen is unknown.

The V end was cut by 0 bases, the J end by 1 base, with 4 bases between. The CDR3 has 13 amino acids. Germline CDR1 is SGDLS and CDR2 is YYNGEE. PCR involved 60 Vbeta and 13 Jbeta primers. The table came from immunoSEQ multiplex PCR; TCRdb's copy has only in-frame clones and leaves some out. The profile covers 200,000 to 250,000 clones, with more than 60% appearing a single time and roughly a sixth taken by the ten largest. The sample consisted of PBMCs. The chain has TRBV9 and TRBJ1-1; no definite D call. The receptor's source is a man aged 40-55 years in good health and CMV-seronegative. This CDR3 reads CASSVAQNTEAFF. As DNA, the CDR3 is TGTGCCAGCAGCGTAGCACAGAACACTGAAGCTTTCTTT. The full variable domain, rest sourced from reference TRBV9 and TRBJ1-1, is DSGVTQTPKHLITATGQRVTLRCSPRSGDLSVYWYQQSLDQGLQFLIQYYNGEERAKGNILERFSAQQFPDLHSELNLSSLELGDSALYFCASSVAQNTEAFFGQGTRLTVV.